One T cell receptor (beta chain) is described in this entry. PCR was performed a second time for about 6 to 12 cycles using a sample-barcoded 5' primer and a J-beta primer mix. TCRdb re-analysed the 5' RACE reads in MiXCR, keeping a single row per CDR3 protein. Of hundreds of thousands of distinct CDR3 sequences listed, over 40% are singletons. These data originate in a study of blood T cells in healthy people across ages. In germline, CDR1 is SGDLS, CDR2 YYNGEE. Trimming removed 6 bases at V and 7 bases at J, with 11 bases between. The CDR3 length is 12 residues. This receptor was obtained from a woman of 80 years or more in good health. The chain recombines TRBV9 with TRBJ2-1, with a weak D call TRBD2 (6 bases). Sequenced material: blood. CDR3 sequence (DNA): TGTGCCAGCAAAGGGGCGGGAAATGAGCAGTTCTTC. It yields the protein CASKGAGNEQFF.